The next 19 T cell receptor beta chains were all read from a single sample in a study of post-analysis software for immune sequencing data. Study outcomes and limitations: Relative to controls, patients had 5 or 6 TRBV segments at higher frequency, with TRBV5-6, TRBV5-1 and TRBV20-1 among these.

Incorporated into the TCR beta cDNA libraries were unique molecular identifiers, which served to reduce PCR and sequencing biases. In TCRdb, the PCR reads were re-called with MiXCR into one record per CDR3 protein. The sample holds a few hundred thousand distinct CDR3 sequences, 35% to 45% seen once. These receptors' targets are unknown. What was sequenced was blood. The receptor set was obtained from a girl under 10 years old with multiple sclerosis.

The chain joins TRBV28 to TRBJ2-6, with D hard to call. This CDR3 spans 16 amino acids. Germline assignment: CDR1 MDHEN and CDR2 SYDVKM. The V and J ends lost 5 bases and 2 bases respectively, with 13 bases between them. The CDR3 sequence: CASSPPAQPGANVLTF. DNA of the CDR3: TGTGCCAGCAGTCCCCCGGCCCAACCTGGGGCCAACGTCCTGACTTTC.

Worth noting for this clonotype: Sequence at one end of the junction differs from germline and may be a read error. The chain joins TRBV6-6 to TRBJ2-1, with 10 bases matching TRBD1. This CDR3 contains 15 residues. Per the germline V gene, CDR1 is MNHNY and CDR2 is SVGAGI (reference sequence). The CDR3 reads CASSYGTGAGNEQFF. DNA of the CDR3: TGTGCTAGCAGTTATGGGACAGGGGCTGGCAATGAGCAGTTCTTC.

The V call is TRBV5-1, the J call TRBJ2-6, with a tentative D call TRBD1 (6 bases). The CDR3 loop spans 15 amino acids. Germline values: CDR1 SGHRS, CDR2 YFSETQ. Trimming took off 4 bases at V and 6 bases at J, with 14 bases between the two ends. The CDR3 protein is CASSADRRVANVLTF. The CDR3 DNA sequence: TGCGCCAGCAGCGCGGACAGAAGGGTGGCCAACGTCCTGACTTTC.

The chain combines TRBV9 with TRBJ2-7; unclear D gene. Germline CDR1 is SGDLS and CDR2 is YYNGEE. The V end was cut by 7 bases, the J end by 1 base, with 12 bases between. The CDR3 length is 13 residues. The CDR3 protein is CASGPGHSYEQYF. The CDR3 DNA reads TGTGCCAGCGGCCCCGGTCATTCCTACGAGCAGTACTTC. The whole variable domain, filled in from reference TRBV9 and TRBJ2-7, reads DSGVTQTPKHLITATGQRVTLRCSPRSGDLSVYWYQQSLDQGLQFLIQYYNGEERAKGNILERFSAQQFPDLHSELNLSSLELGDSALYFCASGPGHSYEQYFGPGTRLTVT.

CDR3 bases: TGTGCCAGCACCCAGGCCCGAGATAACAGGGTCTATGGCTACACCTTC. Translating gives CASTQARDNRVYGYTF. J is TRBJ1-2 and V is TRBV5-5, with a weak D call TRBD1 (6 bases). CDR3 length: 16 amino acids. Germline V gene data show CDR1 as SGHKS and CDR2 as YYEKEE (reference sequence). V lost 6 bases, J lost 4 bases, and 22 bases lay in between.

This chain uses TRBV7-6 with TRBJ2-1; 14 positions match TRBD2. CDR3 length: 19 residues. Per the germline V gene, CDR1 is SGHVS and CDR2 is FNYEAQ. Germline trimming cut 4 bases from V and 4 bases from J; bases unmatched to any gene: 12. CDR3 nucleotide sequence: TGTGCCAGCAGCTCCCTCAGGACTAGCGGGGGGTACTTATACAATGAGCAGTTCTTC. Translating it yields CASSSLRTSGGYLYNEQFF.

This clonotype was counted only a few times. This chain connects TRBV24-1 to TRBJ1-2; 10 bases agree with TRBD1. The trim removed 7 bases at V and 2 bases at J, leaving 0 bases unmatched. Germline values: CDR1 KGHDR, CDR2 SFDVKD. There are 13 residues in the CDR3. CDR3 nucleotide sequence: TGTGCCACCAGGGGACAGGGGAACTATGGCTACACCTTC. Its protein product is CATRGQGNYGYTF.

The J gene is TRBJ2-3, the V gene TRBV4-3; 10 bases map to TRBD2. V was pared by 0 bases and J by 6 bases, with 9 bases of the junction left unmatched. Germline loops: CDR1 LGHNA, CDR2 YSLEER. This CDR3 comprises 17 residues. In DNA form, the CDR3 reads TGCGCCAGCAGCCAAGAACGGGCGGGACTAGCGCCCGATACGCAGTATTTT. It codes for CASSQERAGLAPDTQYF.

The rearrangement uses TRBV28 and TRBJ2-1; D is ambiguous. V was pared by 6 bases and J by 0 bases, with 15 bases between. CDR1 and CDR2 (germline): MDHEN, SYDVKM. The CDR3 length is 16 residues. The CDR3 DNA is TGTGCCAGCAGCCGACTTTCTAGGTCCTCCTACAATGAGCAGTTCTTC. It is translated as CASSRLSRSSYNEQFF. Full variable domain (remainder filled in from reference TRBV28 and TRBJ2-1): DVKVTQSSRYLVKRTGEKVFLECVQDMDHENMFWYRQDPGLGLRLIYFSYDVKMKEKGDIPEGYSVSREKKERFSLILESASTNQTSMYLCASSRLSRSSYNEQFFGPGTRLTVL.

This clonotype was recorded a few times. The chain links TRBV29-1 to TRBJ2-1; maybe TRBD2 (6 bases). Germline V lookup: CDR1 SQVTM, CDR2 ANQGSEA. This CDR3 comprises 15 residues. Trimming removed 5 bases from V and 4 bases from J, with 18 bases in between. CDR3 residues: CSVWGGVRDYNEQFF. The DNA of the CDR3 is TGCAGCGTTTGGGGTGGGGTGCGGGATTACAATGAGCAGTTCTTC.

This chain uses TRBV15 with TRBJ2-5, with 7 nucleotides matching TRBD1. The ends lost 9 bases at V and 5 bases at J; junction bases unmatched: 6. CDR3 length equals 12 residues. Germline loops: CDR1 LNHNV, CDR2 YYDKDF (reference sequence). CDR3 sequence reads: CATSTGHETQYF. The CDR3 DNA follows: TGTGCCACGTCGACAGGGCACGAGACCCAGTACTTC. The complete variable domain, with remaining parts taken from reference TRBV15 and TRBJ2-5, reads DAMVIQNPRYQVTQFGKPVTLSCSQTLNHNVMYWYQQKSSQAPKLLFHYYDKDFNNEADTPDNFQSRRPNTSFCFLDIRSPGLGDTAMYLCATSTGHETQYFGPGTRLLVL.

Of note for this clonotype: One junction end disagrees with the germline gene, perhaps due to a read error. V and J are TRBV13 and TRBJ2-4; D is possibly TRBD1 (5 bases). The V gene's germline CDR1 is PRHDT and CDR2 FYEKMQ (reference sequence). The CDR3 contains 14 residues. CDR3 loop: CASSLGAGQARAYF. The CDR3 bases are TGTGCCAGTAGCTTAGGGGCAGGGCAAGCCAGGGCGTACTTC.

The chain couples TRBV3-1 to TRBJ2-1; a weak D match, TRBD2 (5 bases). The germline CDR1 and CDR2 sequences are LGHDT and YNNKEL (reference sequence). The CDR3 consists of 12 residues. V lost 0 bases to trimming and J lost 10 bases, with 7 bases between them. The CDR3 coding sequence is TGTGCCAGCAGCCAAGAATGGGAGGAGCAGTTCTTC. Amino acids: CASSQEWEEQFF.

In this sample, this clonotype turned up once. The chain employs TRBV5-1 and TRBJ2-1; 13 bases are a match to TRBD2. With 4 bases clipped from V and 2 bases from J, the junction kept 3 bases outside the gene matches. Germline V gives CDR1 SGHRS, CDR2 YFSETQ. The CDR3 runs 16 residues. The CDR3 is CASSTGLAGAYNEQFF. CDR3 nucleotides: TGCGCCAGCAGCACCGGACTAGCGGGAGCCTACAATGAGCAGTTCTTC. Drawing the rest from reference TRBV5-1 and TRBJ2-1, the complete variable domain is KAGVTQTPRYLIKTRGQQVTLSCSPISGHRSVSWYQQTPGQGLQFLFEYFSETQRNKGNFPGRFSGRQFSNSRSEMNVSTLELGDSALYLCASSTGLAGAYNEQFFGPGTRLTVL.

This clonotype was observed a handful of times. The V gene is TRBV7-2, the J gene TRBJ2-2; no clear D. The CDR3 contains 13 residues. Germline V gene data show CDR1 as SGHTA and CDR2 as FQGNSA. Between the trimmed V and J ends, which lost 5 bases and 6 bases, there was a span of 10 bases. The DNA for the CDR3 is TGTGCCAGCAGCCTAAGCCCGGCCGGGGAGCTGTTTTTT. Encoded protein: CASSLSPAGELFF.

This clonotype turned up a few times. The rearrangement uses TRBV5-1 and TRBJ2-1; D is perhaps TRBD1 or TRBD2 (6 bases each). V lost 0 bases and J lost 3, with 10 bases in between. CDR1 and CDR2 (germline): SGHRS, YFSETQ. The CDR3 has 15 amino acids. CDR3 nucleotides: TGCGCCAGCAGCTTGGCAGGGGAGGACTACAATGAGCAGTTCTTC. It translates to CASSLAGEDYNEQFF. The full variable domain, with the rest looked up from reference TRBV5-1 and TRBJ2-1, is KAGVTQTPRYLIKTRGQQVTLSCSPISGHRSVSWYQQTPGQGLQFLFEYFSETQRNKGNFPGRFSGRQFSNSRSEMNVSTLELGDSALYLCASSLAGEDYNEQFFGPGTRLTVL.

This clonotype has just a few counts. The chain is built from TRBV7-2 and TRBJ2-7, with D unclear. The V end lost 0 bases, the J end lost 2 bases, and 11 bases lay between the germline ends. In germline, CDR1 is SGHTA, CDR2 FQGNSA. CDR3 length: 15 amino acids. The CDR3 region has the DNA TGTGCCAGCAGCTTAGCGGCAGGACCCCCCTACGAGCAGTACTTC. Translating it yields CASSLAAGPPYEQYF.

The chain uses TRBV7-3 and TRBJ2-1; 11 bases fit TRBD2. Germline lookup yields CDR1 SGHTA and CDR2 FQGTGA. This CDR3 contains 16 residues. V lost 4 bases, J lost 9 bases, and 11 bases stayed unmatched. The chain's CDR3 is CASSYSGRALNSEQFF. CDR3 in DNA: TGTGCCAGCAGCTATAGCGGGAGGGCTTTGAATTCTGAGCAGTTCTTC.

V usage is TRBV4-3 and J usage is TRBJ2-1; no reliable D call. This CDR3 is built from 15 residues. V lost 0 bases, J lost 5 bases, and 11 bases lay in between. CDR1 and CDR2 (germline): LGHNA, YSLEER. CDR3 sequence reads: CASSQDPFGHNEQFF. DNA of the CDR3: TGCGCCAGCAGCCAAGATCCCTTCGGGCACAATGAGCAGTTCTTC.